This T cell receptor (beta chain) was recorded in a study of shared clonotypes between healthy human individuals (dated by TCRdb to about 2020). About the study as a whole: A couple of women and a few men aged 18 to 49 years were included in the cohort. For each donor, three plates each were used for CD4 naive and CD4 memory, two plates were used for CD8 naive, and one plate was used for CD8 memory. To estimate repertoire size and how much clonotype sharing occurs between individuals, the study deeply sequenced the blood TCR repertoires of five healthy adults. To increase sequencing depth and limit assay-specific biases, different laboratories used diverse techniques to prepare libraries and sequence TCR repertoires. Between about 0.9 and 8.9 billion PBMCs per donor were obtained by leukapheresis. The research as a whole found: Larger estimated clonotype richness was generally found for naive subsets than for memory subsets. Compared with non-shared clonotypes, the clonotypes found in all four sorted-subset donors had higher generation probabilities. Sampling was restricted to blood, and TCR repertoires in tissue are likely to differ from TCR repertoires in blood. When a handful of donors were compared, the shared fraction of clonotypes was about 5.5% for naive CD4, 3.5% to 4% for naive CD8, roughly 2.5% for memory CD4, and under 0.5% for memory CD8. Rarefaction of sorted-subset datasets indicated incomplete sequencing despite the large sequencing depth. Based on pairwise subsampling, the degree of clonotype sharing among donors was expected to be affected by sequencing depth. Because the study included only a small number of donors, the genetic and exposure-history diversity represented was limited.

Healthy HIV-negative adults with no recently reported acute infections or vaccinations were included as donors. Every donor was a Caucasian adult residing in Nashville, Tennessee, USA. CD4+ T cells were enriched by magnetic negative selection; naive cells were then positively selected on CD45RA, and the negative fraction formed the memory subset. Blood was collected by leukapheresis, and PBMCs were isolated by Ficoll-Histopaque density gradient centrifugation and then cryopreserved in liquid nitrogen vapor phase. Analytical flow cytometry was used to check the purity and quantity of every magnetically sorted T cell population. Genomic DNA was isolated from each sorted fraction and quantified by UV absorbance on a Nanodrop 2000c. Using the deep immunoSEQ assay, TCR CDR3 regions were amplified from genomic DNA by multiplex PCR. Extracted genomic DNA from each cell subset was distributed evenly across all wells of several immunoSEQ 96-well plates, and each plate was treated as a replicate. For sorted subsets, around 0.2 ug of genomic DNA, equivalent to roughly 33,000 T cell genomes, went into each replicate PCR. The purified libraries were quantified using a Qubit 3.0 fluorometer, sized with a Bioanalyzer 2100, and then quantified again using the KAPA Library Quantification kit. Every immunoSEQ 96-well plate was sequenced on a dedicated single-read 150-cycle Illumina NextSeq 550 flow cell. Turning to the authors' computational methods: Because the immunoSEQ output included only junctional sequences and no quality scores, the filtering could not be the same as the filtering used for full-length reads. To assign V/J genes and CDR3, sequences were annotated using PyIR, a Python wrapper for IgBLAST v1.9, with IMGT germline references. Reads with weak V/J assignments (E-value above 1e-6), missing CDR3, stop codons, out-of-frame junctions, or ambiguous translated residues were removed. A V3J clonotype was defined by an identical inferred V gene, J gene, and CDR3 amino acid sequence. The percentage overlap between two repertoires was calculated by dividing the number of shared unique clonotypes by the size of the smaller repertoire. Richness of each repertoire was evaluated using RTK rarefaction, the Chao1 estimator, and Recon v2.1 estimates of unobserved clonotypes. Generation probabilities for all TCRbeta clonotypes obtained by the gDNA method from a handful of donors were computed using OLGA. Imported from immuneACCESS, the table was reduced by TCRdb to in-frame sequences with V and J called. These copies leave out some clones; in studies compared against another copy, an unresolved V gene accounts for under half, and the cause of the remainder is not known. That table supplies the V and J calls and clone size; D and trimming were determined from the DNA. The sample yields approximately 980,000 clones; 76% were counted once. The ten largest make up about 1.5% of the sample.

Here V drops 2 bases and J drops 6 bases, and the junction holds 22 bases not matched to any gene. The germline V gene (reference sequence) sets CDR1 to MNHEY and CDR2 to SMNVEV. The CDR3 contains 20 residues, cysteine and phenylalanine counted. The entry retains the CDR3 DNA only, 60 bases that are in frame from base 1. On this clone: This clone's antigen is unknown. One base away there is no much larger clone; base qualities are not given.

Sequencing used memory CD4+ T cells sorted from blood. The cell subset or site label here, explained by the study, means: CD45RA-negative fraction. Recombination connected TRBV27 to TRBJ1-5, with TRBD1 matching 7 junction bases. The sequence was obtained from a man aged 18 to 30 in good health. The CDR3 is CASSLMRRQGNSGESQPQHF. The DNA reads TGTGCCAGCAGTTTAATGAGAAGACAGGGAAACAGCGGGGAAAGTCAGCCCCAGCATTTT.